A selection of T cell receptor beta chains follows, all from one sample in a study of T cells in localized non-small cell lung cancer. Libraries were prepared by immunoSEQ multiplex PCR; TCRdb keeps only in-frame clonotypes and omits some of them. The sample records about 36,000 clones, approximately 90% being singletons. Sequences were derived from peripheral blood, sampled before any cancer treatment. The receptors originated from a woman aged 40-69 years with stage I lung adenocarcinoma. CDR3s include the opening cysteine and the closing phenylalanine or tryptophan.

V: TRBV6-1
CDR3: CASIQSGTVNTEAFF

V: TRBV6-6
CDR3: CASRPGQGSDYGYTF

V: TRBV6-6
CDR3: CASSYSKQGAGKPQHF

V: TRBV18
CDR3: CASSPMGTPGEQYF

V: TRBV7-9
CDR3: CASSFGQIYGYTF

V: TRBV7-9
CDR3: CASSSTGEGGLAHVYEQYF

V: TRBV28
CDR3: CASSLAGGMGSGANVLTF

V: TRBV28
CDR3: CASSKDRVSNEQFF

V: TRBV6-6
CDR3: CASSYSTGTQGYTF

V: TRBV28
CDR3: CASRQQGQRYGYTF

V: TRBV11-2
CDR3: CASSPWTSGTDTQYF

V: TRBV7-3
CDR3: CASRVAGGPGNEQFF

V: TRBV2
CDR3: CASSERWGRYEQYF

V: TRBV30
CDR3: CAWSVKGTGTQYF

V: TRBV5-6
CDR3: CASSLESGYNSPLHF

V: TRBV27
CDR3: CASSPNSALSLSYEQYF

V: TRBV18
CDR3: CASAPGFGGILAFF

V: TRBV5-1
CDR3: CASSNTNSGLNEQFF

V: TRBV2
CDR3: CASNRRMGEGYTF

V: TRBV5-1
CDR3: CASRVNREDSPLHF

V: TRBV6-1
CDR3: CASYKRVEETQYF

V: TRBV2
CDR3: CASRVGGGATSYEQYF

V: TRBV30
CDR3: CAGTDRRYPNTGELFF

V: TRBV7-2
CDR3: CASSVGTGKVNQPQHF

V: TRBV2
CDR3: CASSDRAVGAFF

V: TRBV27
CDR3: CASRSRAYEQYF

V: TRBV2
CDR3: CASSEAANRPNSPLHF

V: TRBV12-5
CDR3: CASVLSEPGTQYF

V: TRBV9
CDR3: CASSVTGTGVYETQYF

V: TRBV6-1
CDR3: CASSGGYEQYF

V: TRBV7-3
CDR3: CASSSSPTSVEQFF

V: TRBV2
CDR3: CASSPTGAGGEQYF

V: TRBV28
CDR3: CASSDWTISYEQYF

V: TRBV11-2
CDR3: CASSFDGANTEAFF

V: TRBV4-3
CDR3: CASSQYDRRRSPLHF

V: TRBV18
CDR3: CASSPWGRAEAFF

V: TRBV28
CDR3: CASNPAGGSYNEQFF

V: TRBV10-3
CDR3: CAISNMNTEAFF

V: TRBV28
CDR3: CASSPRSSSYNSPLHF

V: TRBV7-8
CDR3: CASSPRDRSSYNEQFF

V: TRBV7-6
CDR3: CASSSARAGANVLTF

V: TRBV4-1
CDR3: CASSHSTGRTEAFF

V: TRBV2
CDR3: CASSGERGGDTGELFF

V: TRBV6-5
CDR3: CASMGQDYGYTF

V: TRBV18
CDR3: CASSPGLFNEQFF

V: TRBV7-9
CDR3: CASLILQGGTEAFF

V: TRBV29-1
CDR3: CSASEGGSNQPQHF

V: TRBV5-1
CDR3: CASSPGTRGTGELFF

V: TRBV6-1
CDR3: CASHLSGGAYEQYF

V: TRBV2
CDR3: CASSVEGVGLASGELFF

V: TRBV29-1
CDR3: CSVATTASGEAFF

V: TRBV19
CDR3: CASSGLANNEQFF

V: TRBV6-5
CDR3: CASSYLLNTEAFF

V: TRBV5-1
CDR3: CASSLGAWDEKLFF

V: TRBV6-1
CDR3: CASSDGTGAETQYF

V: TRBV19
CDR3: CASRPGPLNSPLHF

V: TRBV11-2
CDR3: CASSPKRQGKTEAFF

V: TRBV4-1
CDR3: CASSQDIQSQPQHF

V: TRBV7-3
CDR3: CASSLGPSGGTQYF

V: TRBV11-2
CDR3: CASTLTRARQGYTF